Listed below are T cell receptor beta chains from one sample, sequenced in a study of blood T cell repertoires in COVID-19. Sequenced by immunoSEQ multiplex PCR; TCRdb stores in-frame clones only, minus some. Of 30,000 or so clones in the sample, approximately 85% were seen once. Sequencing was carried out using peripheral blood. These TCRs come from a man at least 80 years old with active COVID-19. Both conserved end residues are part of each CDR3. A D gene is named only where the DNA matches it firmly. The listing skips clone size in some rows; elsewhere it reads once, few, many or a size class.

>.|TRBD1|TRBV5-1|TRBJ2-3
CASSRRQGADTQYF
TGCGCCAGCAGCCGTCGACAGGGGGCAGATACGCAGTATTTT
>.|TRBD2|TRBV7-3|TRBJ2-5
CASSPGLAGGRETQYF
TGTGCCAGCAGCCCCGGACTAGCGGGGGGGCGGGAGACCCAGTACTTC
>once|.|TRBV4-1|TRBJ2-5
CASSQPGGRGTQYF
TGCGCCAGCAGCCAGCCCGGGGGGCGGGGGACCCAGTACTTC
>.|.|TRBV5-6|TRBJ1-2
CASSLYTGTANYGYTF
TGTGCCAGCAGCTTATATACCGGGACTGCTAACTATGGCTACACCTTC
>.|.|TRBV14|TRBJ2-1
CASSQLGLYNEQFF
TGTGCCAGCAGCCAACTCGGACTATACAATGAGCAGTTCTTC
>.|.|TRBV19|TRBJ2-7
CASRPNGIPYEQYF
TGTGCCAGTAGGCCGAACGGGATACCTTACGAGCAGTACTTC
>.|TRBD1|TRBV5-1|TRBJ2-5
CASSYGTAQETQYF
TGCGCCAGCAGCTATGGGACAGCCCAAGAGACCCAGTACTTC
>few|TRBD1|TRBV19|TRBJ1-3
CASSPTGGSRAGNTIYF
TGTGCCAGTAGCCCGACAGGGGGCTCGCGTGCTGGAAACACCATATATTTT
>.|TRBD1|TRBV6-5|TRBJ1-2
CASSPDRGANYGYTF
TGTGCCAGCAGTCCTGACAGGGGGGCAAACTATGGCTACACCTTC
>large|.|TRBV9|TRBJ2-3
CASSAYDTDTQYF
TGTGCCAGCAGCGCCTACGACACAGATACGCAGTATTTT
>.|TRBD1|TRBV2|TRBJ1-5
CASTGGYIVGNQPQHF
TGTGCCAGCACAGGGGGTTATATCGTAGGCAATCAGCCCCAGCATTTT
>.|.|TRBV23-1|TRBJ2-7
CASSQLGANSSYEQYF
TGCGCCAGCAGTCAATTAGGGGCCAACAGCTCCTACGAGCAGTACTTC